A single sample gave rise to the 17 T cell receptor beta chains below, sequenced in a study of post-analysis software for immune sequencing data. Study-wide findings and caveats: TRBV segments more frequent in patients than in controls numbered roughly 5 and included TRBV5-6, TRBV5-1 and TRBV20-1.

cDNA libraries of TCR beta carried unique molecular identifiers. TCRdb called the PCR reads again in MiXCR, with one record for every CDR3 protein. The sample gives a few hundred thousand distinct CDR3 sequences, 30% to 45% of which show up once; about 8% is in the top ten. No antigen has been assigned to these receptors. Sequencing used blood. The receptors were sampled from a girl aged 2 to 9 with multiple sclerosis.

This clonotype showed up just a few times. The chain joins TRBV19 to TRBJ2-1, with D possibly TRBD2 on 6 matching bases. There are 16 residues in the CDR3. Trimming cost V 9 bases and J 4 bases, with 22 bases left between them. The germline V gene has CDR1 LNHDA and CDR2 SQIVND (reference sequence). The CDR3 DNA follows: TGTGCCAGCACAATGGGGGGTTCGATTGGTTACAATGAGCAGTTCTTC. It yields the protein CASTMGGSIGYNEQFF.

This clonotype came up many times. For the CDR3, the DNA is TGCAGTGCTAGAGTGGGACTAGCGAAGGGTACGCAGTATTTT. This gives the protein CSARVGLAKGTQYF. The chain links TRBV20-1 to TRBJ2-3; 10 nucleotides agree with TRBD2. This CDR3 is built from 14 residues. CDR1 is DFQATT, CDR2 SNEGSKA, per germline (reference sequence). V lost 1 base, J lost 8 bases, and 6 bases stayed unmatched.

The chain carries TRBV20-1 and TRBJ1-1, with D perhaps matching TRBD1 (5 bases). V lost 2 bases and J lost 1, with 11 bases in between. Germline V gives CDR1 DFQATT, CDR2 SNEGSKA (reference sequence). The CDR3 sequence is 14 residues long. The CDR3 nucleotides read TGCAGTGCTAGATGGGGCGGCAAGAACACTGAAGCTTTCTTT. Protein product: CSARWGGKNTEAFF.

This sequence joins TRBV5-1 and TRBJ2-1; D perhaps matches TRBD2 (5 bases). Trimming shortened V by 4 bases and J by 8 bases, and 10 bases separated the two germline ends. Germline V gene lookup returns CDR1 SGHRS and CDR2 YFSETQ. This CDR3 contains 12 residues. The CDR3, as DNA: TGCGCCAGCAGCCTACTAGAACATGAGCAGTTCTTC. This translates into CASSLLEHEQFF.

The chain recombines TRBV5-1 with TRBJ2-7, with D possibly TRBD1 on 5 matching bases. This CDR3 contains 15 residues. Germline V gene lookup returns CDR1 SGHRS and CDR2 YFSETQ. V was pared by 2 bases and J by 1 base, with 13 bases between. This chain's CDR3 is CASSFWAGLSYEQYF. CDR3 DNA: TGCGCCAGCAGCTTTTGGGCAGGGCTATCCTACGAGCAGTACTTC.

V is TRBV7-9 and J is TRBJ1-6, with D maybe TRBD1 (5 bases). This CDR3 has 16 amino acids. The germline CDR1 and CDR2 sequences are SEHNR and FQNEAQ (reference sequence). V was trimmed by 1 base and J by 8 bases, leaving 15 bases between them. This CDR3 reads CASSLVRGLRDSPLHF. In nucleotides, the CDR3 is TGTGCCAGCAGCTTAGTGAGGGGTCTAAGGGATTCACCCCTCCACTTT.

Remarks on this clonotype: A read error may account for a junction end that differs from germline. V and J are TRBV20-1 and TRBJ1-2; D is possibly TRBD1 (6 bases). This CDR3 comprises 16 residues. Germline assignment: CDR1 DFQATT and CDR2 SNEGSKA (reference sequence). In DNA, the CDR3 is TGCAGTGCTAGAGATCTGGGGACACACGCTAGTTATGGCCACACCTTC. Translation: CSARDLGTHASYGHTF.

This clonotype showed up just a few times. This chain uses TRBV7-8 with TRBJ2-1; possibly TRBD2 for D (6 bases). V lost 5 bases and J 5 bases, leaving 13 bases between the germline ends. The germline V gene encodes CDR1 SGHVS and CDR2 FQNEAQ. This CDR3 region has 14 residues. The CDR3 is CASSLPAGNNEQFF. Written as DNA, the CDR3 is TGTGCCAGCAGCCTCCCAGCGGGTAACAATGAGCAGTTCTTC.

This clonotype was observed a handful of times. This sequence joins TRBV20-1 and TRBJ2-1; 8 positions agree with TRBD2. Germline lookup yields CDR1 DFQATT and CDR2 SNEGSKA (reference sequence). This CDR3 has 12 amino acids. With 1 base clipped from V and 12 bases from J, the junction kept 5 bases outside the gene matches. The CDR3 region is CSARGGLGWQFF. For the CDR3, the DNA is TGCAGTGCTAGAGGGGGACTAGGTTGGCAGTTCTTC.

This clonotype was seen a few times. The junction does not match germline at one end; this may be a read error. This chain uses TRBV7-6 with TRBJ1-4, with 7 bases that match TRBD1. The CDR3 contains 15 residues. Germline V gives CDR1 SGHVS, CDR2 FNYEAQ. CDR3 protein: CAGSRTGERNEKLFF. The CDR3 coding sequence is TGTGCCGGCAGCCGCACAGGGGAGAGGAATGAAAAACTGTTTTTT.

This clonotype has just a few counts. The chain recombines TRBV20-1 with TRBJ1-2; TRBD1 might be the D (5 bases). The CDR3 has 14 residues. The V gene lost 0 bases and the J gene lost 3 bases, with 11 bases spanning the gap. Germline-derived CDR1 and CDR2 are DFQATT and SNEGSKA (reference sequence). The DNA for the CDR3 is TGCAGTGCTAGAGATAGCCCCAGGGACTATGGCTACACCTTC. Amino acids: CSARDSPRDYGYTF.

Notes on this clonotype: At one end the junction does not follow the germline gene, possibly because of a read error. This chain uses TRBV7-7 with TRBJ2-1; a possible D gene is TRBD2 (5 bases). This CDR3 has 12 amino acids. Germline V gene sequence: CDR1 SSHAT, CDR2 FNYEAQ (reference sequence). CDR3 sequence: CASREAAGEQFF. DNA of the CDR3: TGTGCTAGCAGAGAGGCGGCGGGTGAGCAGTTCTTC.

This clonotype was picked up a small number of times. The J gene is TRBJ2-5, the V gene TRBV18; 7 bases are a match to TRBD1. This CDR3 has 16 amino acids. V was clipped by 3 bases and J by 2 bases; unmatched bases: 9. CDR1 is KGHSH, CDR2 LQKENI, per germline. The DNA for the CDR3 is TGTGCCAGCTCACCTTGGACGACAGGGCCTCAAGAGACCCAGTACTTC. Translated, it gives CASSPWTTGPQETQYF.

The chain links TRBV5-1 to TRBJ2-3; D is perhaps TRBD2 (6 bases). The CDR3 length is 14 residues. The germline V gene encodes CDR1 SGHRS and CDR2 YFSETQ. V was shortened by 4 bases and J by 4 bases, with 13 bases between the two germline ends. The chain's CDR3 is CASSVTGVSDTQYF. The CDR3 DNA reads as TGCGCCAGCAGCGTCACGGGGGTCTCAGATACGCAGTATTTT.

A few counts support this clonotype. The gene calls are TRBV5-1 and TRBJ1-2; unclear D gene. V lost 2 bases to trimming and J lost 2 bases, with 13 bases between them. Germline CDR1 and CDR2: SGHRS and YFSETQ. This CDR3 has 15 residues. The chain's CDR3 is CASSFWIGPNYGYTF. CDR3 sequence (DNA): TGCGCCAGCAGCTTTTGGATTGGGCCCAACTATGGCTACACCTTC.

This clonotype was detected only once. This chain connects TRBV7-9 to TRBJ2-1; TRBD2 aligns across 7 bases. V was clipped by 5 bases and J by 8 bases; unmatched bases: 15. This CDR3 region has 16 residues. Germline lookup yields CDR1 SEHNR and CDR2 FQNEAQ (reference sequence). This CDR3 reads CASSHIDDTSVYEQFF. CDR3 nucleotide sequence: TGTGCCAGCAGCCATATAGACGATACTAGCGTCTATGAGCAGTTCTTC.

The chain joins TRBV4-1 to TRBJ2-2; D is perhaps TRBD2 (6 bases). This CDR3 comprises 14 residues. Germline V gives CDR1 MGHRA, CDR2 YSYEKL. V lost 4 bases, J lost 8 bases, and 14 bases lay in between. DNA of the CDR3: TGCGCCAGCAGCCCGGCGTGGAGGGCGGGGGAGCTGTTTTTT. This gives the protein CASSPAWRAGELFF.